This TCR beta chain was profiled in a study of cytomegalovirus exposure and HLA in healthy donors. Study findings and constraints: In vitro testing confirmed a few CMV-associated chains as specific for CMV antigens.

Of note for this clone: Its matching antigen is unknown.

The germline gives CDR1 KGHSH, CDR2 LQKENI. Unmatched junction bases numbered 5, after V lost 4 bases and J lost 5 bases. This CDR3 is 15 amino acids long. Primers: 60 Vbeta forward and 13 Jbeta reverse. The repertoire was sequenced with immunoSEQ multiplex PCR; TCRdb's copy has only in-frame clones and lacks some. The sample shows 150,000 to 200,000 clones, around 76% of them seen only once. Input material: PBMCs. This TCR was recovered from a female donor in good health and CMV-seronegative. The chain has TRBV18 and TRBJ2-3, with 11 bases fitting TRBD2. The CDR3 loop is CASSRTSGSGDTQYF. CDR3 sequence (DNA): TGTGCCAGCTCACGTACTAGCGGGAGTGGAGATACGCAGTATTTT. Using reference TRBV18 and TRBJ2-3 for the parts outside the CDR3, the full variable domain is NAGVMQNPRHLVRRRGQEARLRCSPMKGHSHVYWYRQLPEEGLKFMVYLQKENIIDESGMPKERFSAEFPKEGPSILRIQQVVRGDSAAYFCASSRTSGSGDTQYFGPGTRLTVL.